This T cell receptor beta chain originates from a study of cytomegalovirus exposure and HLA in healthy donors. Study background: Earlier results showed approximately 110 million unique TCR beta sequences derived from roughly 200 million T cells. Study-level points and caveats: Investigators reported 150 to 200 TCR beta chains as tied to cytomegalovirus.

Use of 60 Vbeta and 13 Jbeta primers characterized the PCR. Clones were read by immunoSEQ multiplex PCR, and TCRdb kept only the in-frame ones, dropping some. The data hold about 160,000 clones, with about four fifths observed a single time. With respect to this clone: Its antigen is still unknown.

The V and J ends lost 5 bases and 4 bases, in that order; junction bases with no gene match: 8. The CDR3 loop spans 16 amino acids. Per the germline V gene, CDR1 is SGHVS and CDR2 is FNYEAQ. The clonotype originates from a male donor in good health and CMV-seropositive. The specimen was PBMCs. The chain links TRBV7-6 to TRBJ2-2; 9 bases fit TRBD1. CDR3 sequence: CASSRTGGGGTGELFF. The CDR3 DNA reads as TGTGCCAGCAGCCGTACAGGGGGCGGTGGCACCGGGGAGCTGTTTTTT.